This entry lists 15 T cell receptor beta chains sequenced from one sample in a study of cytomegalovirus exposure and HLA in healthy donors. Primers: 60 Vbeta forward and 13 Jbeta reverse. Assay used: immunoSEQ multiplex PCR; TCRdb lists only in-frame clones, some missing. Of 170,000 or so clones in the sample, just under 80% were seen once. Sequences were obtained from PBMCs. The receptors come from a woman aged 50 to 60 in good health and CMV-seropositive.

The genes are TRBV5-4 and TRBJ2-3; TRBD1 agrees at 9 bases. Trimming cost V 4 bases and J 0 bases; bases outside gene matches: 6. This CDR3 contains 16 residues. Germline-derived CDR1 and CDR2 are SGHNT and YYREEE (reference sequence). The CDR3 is CASSPTGGDSTDTQYF. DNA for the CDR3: TGTGCCAGCAGCCCTACAGGGGGCGACAGCACAGATACGCAGTATTTT. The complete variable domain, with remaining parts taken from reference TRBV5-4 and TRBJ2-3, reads ETGVTQSPTHLIKTRGQQVTLRCSSQSGHNTVSWYQQALGQGPQFIFQYYREEENGRGNFPPRFSGLQFPNYSSELNVNALELDDSALYLCASSPTGGDSTDTQYFGPGTRLTVL.

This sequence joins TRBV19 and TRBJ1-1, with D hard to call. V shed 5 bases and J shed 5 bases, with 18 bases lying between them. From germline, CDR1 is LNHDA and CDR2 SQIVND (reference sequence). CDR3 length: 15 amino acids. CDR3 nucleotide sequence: TGTGCCAGTAGTCACCCTGGTACGGGGATAACTGAAGCTTTCTTT. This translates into CASSHPGTGITEAFF.

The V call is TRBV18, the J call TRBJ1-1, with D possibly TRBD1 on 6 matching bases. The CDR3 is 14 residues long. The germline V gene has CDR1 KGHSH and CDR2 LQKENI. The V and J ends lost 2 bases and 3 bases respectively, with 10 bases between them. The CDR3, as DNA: TGTGCCAGCTCACCATTACCAGGGGACACTGAAGCTTTCTTT. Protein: CASSPLPGDTEAFF.

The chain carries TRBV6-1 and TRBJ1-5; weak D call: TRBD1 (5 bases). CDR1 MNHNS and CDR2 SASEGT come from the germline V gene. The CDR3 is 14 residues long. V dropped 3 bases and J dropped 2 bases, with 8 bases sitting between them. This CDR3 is CASSEGHRNQPQHF. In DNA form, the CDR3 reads TGTGCCAGCAGTGAGGGGCATCGCAATCAGCCCCAGCATTTT.

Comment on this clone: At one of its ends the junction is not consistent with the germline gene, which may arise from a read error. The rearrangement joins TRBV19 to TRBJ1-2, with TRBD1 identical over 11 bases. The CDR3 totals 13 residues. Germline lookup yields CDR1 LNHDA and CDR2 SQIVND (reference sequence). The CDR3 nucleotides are TGTGCCAGTAGCCTTGGACAGGGGGCCCCGGAAGACTTC. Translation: CASSLGQGAPEDF.

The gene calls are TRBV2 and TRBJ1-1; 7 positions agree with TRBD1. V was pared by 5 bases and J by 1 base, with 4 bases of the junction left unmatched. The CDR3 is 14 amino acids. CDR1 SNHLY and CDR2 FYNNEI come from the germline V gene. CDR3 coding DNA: TGTGCCAGCAGTCCCAGACAGGGGAACACTGAAGCTTTCTTT. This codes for CASSPRQGNTEAFF.

The CDR3 loop is CAWMEGGTGELFF. The CDR3 DNA reads as TGTGCCTGGATGGAAGGCGGCACCGGGGAGCTGTTTTTT. The V gene is TRBV30, the J gene TRBJ2-2; the D is unclear. CDR1 is GTSNPN and CDR2 is SVGIG in the germline V gene (reference sequence). V lost 4 bases to trimming and J lost 4 bases, with 10 bases between them. CDR3 length equals 13 residues.

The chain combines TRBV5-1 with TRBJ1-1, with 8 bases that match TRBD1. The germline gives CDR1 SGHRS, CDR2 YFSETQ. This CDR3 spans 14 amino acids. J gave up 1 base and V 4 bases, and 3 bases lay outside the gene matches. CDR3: CASSVTGANTEAFF. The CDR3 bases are TGCGCCAGCAGCGTGACAGGGGCGAACACTGAAGCTTTCTTT.

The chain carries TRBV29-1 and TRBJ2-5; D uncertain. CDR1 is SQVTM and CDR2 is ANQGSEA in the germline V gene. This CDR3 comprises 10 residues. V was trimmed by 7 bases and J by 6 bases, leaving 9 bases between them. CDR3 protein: CSATYQTQYF. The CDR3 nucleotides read TGCAGCGCCACTTATCAGACCCAGTACTTC.

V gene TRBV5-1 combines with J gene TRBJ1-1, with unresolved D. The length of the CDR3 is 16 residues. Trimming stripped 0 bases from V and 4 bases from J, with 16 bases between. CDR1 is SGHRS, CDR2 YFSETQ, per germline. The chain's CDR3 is CASSLASLSQSTEAFF. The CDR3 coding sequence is TGCGCCAGCAGCTTGGCATCCCTTTCCCAGTCCACTGAAGCTTTCTTT.

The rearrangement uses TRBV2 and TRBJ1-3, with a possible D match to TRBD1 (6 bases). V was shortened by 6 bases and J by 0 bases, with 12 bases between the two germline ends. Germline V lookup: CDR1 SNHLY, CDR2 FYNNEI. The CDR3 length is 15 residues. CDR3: CASREQGHSGNTIYF. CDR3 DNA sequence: TGTGCCAGCAGGGAACAGGGCCACTCTGGAAACACCATATATTTT.

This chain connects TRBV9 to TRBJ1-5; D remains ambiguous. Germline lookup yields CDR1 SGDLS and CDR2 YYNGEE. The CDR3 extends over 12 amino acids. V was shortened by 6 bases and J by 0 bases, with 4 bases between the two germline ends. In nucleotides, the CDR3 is TGTGCCAGCATTCATAGCAATCAGCCCCAGCATTTT. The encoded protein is CASIHSNQPQHF.

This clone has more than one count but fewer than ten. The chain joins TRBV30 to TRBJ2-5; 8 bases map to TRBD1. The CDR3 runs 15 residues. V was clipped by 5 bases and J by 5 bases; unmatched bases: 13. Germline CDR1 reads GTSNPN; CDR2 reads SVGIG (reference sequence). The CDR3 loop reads CAWHQGAEGRETQYF. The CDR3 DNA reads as TGTGCCTGGCACCAGGGGGCGGAGGGCCGTGAGACCCAGTACTTC.

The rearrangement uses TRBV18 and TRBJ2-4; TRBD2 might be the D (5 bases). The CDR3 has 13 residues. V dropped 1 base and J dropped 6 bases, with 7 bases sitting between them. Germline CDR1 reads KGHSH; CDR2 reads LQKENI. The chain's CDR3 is CASSPQAGNIQYF. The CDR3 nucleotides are TGTGCCAGCTCACCACAGGCGGGAAACATTCAGTACTTC.

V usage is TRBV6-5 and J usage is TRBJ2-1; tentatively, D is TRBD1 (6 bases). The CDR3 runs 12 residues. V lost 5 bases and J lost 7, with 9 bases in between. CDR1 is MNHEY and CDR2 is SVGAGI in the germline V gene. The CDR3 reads CASSTGTNEQFF. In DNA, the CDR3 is TGTGCCAGCAGTACAGGGACGAATGAGCAGTTCTTC.